The source of this T cell receptor (beta chain) is a study of T cell changes during pregnancy in multiple sclerosis. Sequencing used immunoSEQ multiplex PCR; TCRdb keeps in-frame clones, though not all of them. Of about 36,000 clones listed, around nine tenths are singletons. Germline trimming cut 5 bases from V and 7 bases from J; bases unmatched to any gene: 7. The germline V gene encodes CDR1 MNHEY and CDR2 SMNVEV (reference sequence). The CDR3 length is 14 residues. This receptor was taken from a female donor with multiple sclerosis, enrolled in a pregnancy study. Sample: CD8+ T cells from peripheral blood mononuclear cells, taken in the third trimester of pregnancy. V usage is TRBV27 and J usage is TRBJ2-1, with 8 bases that match TRBD1. DNA for the CDR3: TGTGCCAGCAGTCCCCGGACAGGGATGAATGAGCAGTTCTTC. It encodes CASSPRTGMNEQFF.